A selection of T cell receptor beta chains follows, all from one sample in a study of Ad26.COV2.S vaccination and SARS-CoV-2 variants. Repertoires were generated with immunoSEQ multiplex PCR, while TCRdb's copy carries only in-frame clones and drops some. The sample lists some 500,000 clones, roughly nine tenths occurring once. The sample consisted of peripheral blood, taken in a trial of Ad26.COV2.S vaccine versus placebo. These receptor sequences come from a person aged 18-65 years who received the Ad26.COV2.S COVID-19 vaccine or a placebo. The CDR3 runs from the conserved cysteine through the conserved F or W. D genes are given only for firm matches. Only part of the rows carry a size: once, few, many, or a class if the clone is expanded.

- | 14 | TRBJ2-5 | TRBV7-3 | TRBD1 | CASSSTGAAETQYF | TGTGCCAGCAGCTCAACAGGGGCGGCGGAGACCCAGTACTTC
- | 15 | TRBJ2-2 | TRBV5-4 | - | CASSFTAANTGELFF | TGTGCCAGCAGCTTTACAGCGGCGAACACCGGGGAGCTGTTTTTT
- | 16 | TRBJ1-5 | TRBV6-6 | - | CASSYAPGYARQPQHF | TGTGCCAGCAGTTACGCCCCAGGTTACGCAAGACAGCCCCAGCATTTT
- | 13 | TRBJ2-7 | TRBV6-1 | - | CASSEGGSYEQYF | TGTGCCAGCAGTGAGGGCGGATCCTACGAGCAGTACTTC
- | 13 | TRBJ2-3 | TRBV28 | - | CASRRGSTDTQYF | TGTGCCAGCAGGAGGGGAAGCACAGATACGCAGTATTTT
- | 14 | TRBJ2-7 | TRBV7-9 | - | CASSFGYITYEQYF | TGTGCCAGCAGCTTTGGCTATATTACCTACGAGCAGTACTTC
- | 14 | TRBJ2-3 | TRBV5-1 | - | CASSFGTNTDTQYF | TGCGCCAGCAGCTTCGGAACAAACACAGATACGCAGTATTTT
- | 14 | TRBJ2-7 | TRBV15 | - | CATSRDRYSYEQYF | TGTGCCACCAGCAGAGATCGATATTCCTACGAGCAGTACTTC
few | 16 | TRBJ2-1 | TRBV4-3 | TRBD1 | CASSPFRDSFYNEQFF | TGCGCCAGCAGCCCGTTTCGGGACAGCTTCTACAATGAGCAGTTCTTC
- | 15 | TRBJ2-5 | TRBV2 | TRBD2 | CASSDVLALRETQYF | TGTGCCAGCAGCGACGTACTAGCGCTAAGGGAGACCCAGTACTTC
- | 18 | TRBJ2-6 | TRBV5-8 | - | CASSPAQGALSGANVLTF | TGTGCCAGCAGCCCGGCCCAGGGTGCCCTCTCTGGGGCCAACGTCCTGACTTTC
once | 13 | TRBJ1-1 | TRBV4-2 | - | CASSQSGRTEAFF | TGTGCCAGCAGCCAATCTGGACGCACTGAAGCTTTCTTT
- | 17 | TRBJ1-2 | TRBV27 | - | CASSLSLDTRYRNGYTF | TGTGCCAGCAGTTTATCGTTGGATACAAGATATAGAAATGGCTACACCTTC
- | 15 | TRBJ1-4 | TRBV3-1/TRBV3-2 | - | CASSAPWGAGEKLFF | TGTGCCAGCAGCGCCCCATGGGGGGCAGGTGAAAAACTGTTTTTT
- | 15 | TRBJ2-1 | TRBV7-2 | TRBD2 | CASSLGLAGYNEQFF | TGTGCCAGCAGCTTAGGACTAGCGGGTTACAATGAGCAGTTCTTC
few | 14 | TRBJ1-2 | TRBV7-9 | TRBD1 | CASSPRQGDYGYTF | TGTGCCAGCAGCCCCCGACAGGGAGACTATGGCTACACCTTC
- | 13 | TRBJ1-1 | TRBV11-3 | - | CASSFRGGTEAFF | TGTGCCAGCAGCTTCAGGGGAGGCACTGAAGCTTTCTTT
once | 15 | TRBJ2-1 | TRBV27 | TRBD2 | CASSFISGRAKEQFF | TGTGCCAGCAGTTTCATCAGCGGGAGGGCCAAAGAGCAGTTCTTC
- | 15 | TRBJ1-1 | TRBV18 | TRBD1 | CASSPGQAGNTEAFF | TGTGCCAGCTCCCCGGGACAGGCTGGGAACACTGAAGCTTTCTTT
- | 13 | TRBJ2-1 | TRBV9 | - | CASSVGSYNEQFF | TGTGCCAGCAGCGTAGGTTCCTACAATGAGCAGTTCTTC
- | 14 | TRBJ2-3 | TRBV11-3 | - | CASSLGLAGDTQYF | TGTGCCAGCAGCTTAGGTCTAGCAGGAGATACGCAGTATTTT
- | 14 | TRBJ1-6 | TRBV10-2 | - | CASRTDRRNSPLHF | TGCGCCAGCAGAACCGACAGGAGAAATTCACCCCTCCACTTT
- | 15 | TRBJ1-6 | TRBV6-6 | - | CASRPGGSYNSPLHF | TGTGCCAGCAGACCGGGAGGGTCCTATAATTCACCCCTCCACTTT
- | 17 | TRBJ2-1 | TRBV5-4 | TRBD1 | CASSPRQGAFIVDEQFF | TGTGCCAGCAGCCCCCGACAGGGGGCTTTTATTGTCGATGAGCAGTTCTTC
- | 15 | TRBJ1-1 | TRBV6-5 | - | CASSRSNLGNTEAFF | TGTGCCAGCAGTCGTTCGAACTTGGGGAACACTGAAGCTTTCTTT
- | 15 | TRBJ1-6 | TRBV5-1 | TRBD1 | CASSLGQVGNSPLHF | TGCGCCAGCAGCTTAGGACAGGTCGGCAATTCACCCCTCCACTTT
- | 17 | TRBJ1-6 | TRBV5-1 | - | CASRPFAGSSYNSPLHF | TGCGCCAGTCGCCCATTTGCAGGTAGTAGCTATAATTCACCCCTCCACTTT
- | 16 | TRBJ1-1 | TRBV4-1 | - | CASSQDQVFLNTEAFF | TGCGCCAGCAGCCAAGATCAGGTCTTTCTAAACACTGAAGCTTTCTTT
- | 12 | TRBJ2-5 | TRBV29-1 | - | CSVPGSQETQYF | TGCAGCGTTCCGGGAAGTCAAGAGACCCAGTACTTC
- | 15 | TRBJ2-2 | TRBV19 | - | CASSIGLKGTGELFF | TGTGCCAGTAGTATAGGGCTTAAGGGGACCGGGGAGCTGTTTTTT
- | 17 | TRBJ2-6 | TRBV4-1 | - | CASSQGGAYSGANVLTF | TGCGCCAGCAGCCAAGGTGGGGCCTACTCTGGGGCCAACGTCCTGACTTTC
- | 16 | TRBJ2-2 | TRBV5-4 | - | CASSLGGGAHTGELFF | TGTGCCAGCAGCTTGGGAGGGGGGGCCCACACCGGGGAGCTGTTTTTT
- | 15 | TRBJ1-6 | TRBV3-1/TRBV3-2 | - | CASSGPGQRNSPLHF | TGTGCCAGCAGCGGCCCAGGACAGCGGAATTCACCCCTCCACTTT
- | 13 | TRBJ2-3 | TRBV6-2/TRBV6-3 | TRBD2 | CASSSGGTDTQYF | TGTGCCAGCAGCTCGGGAGGGACAGATACGCAGTATTTT
- | 16 | TRBJ2-2 | TRBV2 | TRBD1 | CASQRPGQGLTGELFF | TGTGCCAGTCAGAGACCGGGACAGGGATTGACCGGGGAGCTGTTTTTT
once | 12 | TRBJ1-5 | TRBV30 | - | CAWSVKGFPQHF | TGTGCCTGGAGTGTTAAGGGGTTCCCCCAGCATTTT
- | 15 | TRBJ1-1 | TRBV15 | - | CATSRDLEMATEAFF | TGTGCCACCAGCAGAGATCTTGAGATGGCGACTGAAGCTTTCTTT
- | 18 | TRBJ1-3 | TRBV15 | - | CATSTQSTSGPSGNTIYF | TGTGCCACCAGCACCCAGAGCACCTCCGGACCCTCTGGAAACACCATATATTTT
- | 13 | TRBJ1-1 | TRBV3-1/TRBV3-2 | - | CASSLARHTEAFF | TGTGCCAGCAGCCTGGCGCGGCACACTGAAGCTTTCTTT
- | 16 | TRBJ2-1 | TRBV7-3 | - | CASSLRAGITYNEQFF | TGTGCCAGCAGCTTAAGGGCAGGCATTACCTACAATGAGCAGTTCTTC
- | 18 | TRBJ2-1 | TRBV13 | TRBD2 | CASSFWPLPGGEDNEQFF | TGTGCCAGCAGCTTCTGGCCATTGCCGGGAGGGGAGGACAATGAGCAGTTCTTC
- | 15 | TRBJ2-5 | TRBV5-1 | - | CASSSRGAPIETQYF | TGCGCCAGCAGTTCCAGGGGGGCCCCAATAGAGACCCAGTACTTC
once | 16 | TRBJ1-2 | TRBV6-5 | - | CASSYSGWEEGGGYTF | TGTGCCAGCAGTTACTCGGGATGGGAGGAGGGAGGTGGCTACACCTTC
- | 16 | TRBJ1-2 | TRBV4-2 | - | CASSQDRQGPNYGYTF | TGTGCCAGCAGCCAAGATCGGCAGGGGCCAAACTATGGCTACACCTTC